The 13 T cell receptor beta chains below come from one sample, sequenced in a study of shared clonotypes between healthy human individuals. Libraries were prepared by immunoSEQ multiplex PCR; TCRdb keeps only in-frame clonotypes and omits some of them. The sample has around 2.5 million clones, roughly 93% seen once; the top ten hold approximately 0.36%. The sample comprised naive CD4+ T cells from PBMCs. Subset specified: CD45RA+ positively selected. The receptor source for this set is a man in his late teens or twenties in good health. Some clones in this sample may be carry-over from other donors' samples.

The gene calls are TRBV7-9 and TRBJ2-5; the D gene is possibly TRBD1 (5 bases). V lost 10 bases and J lost 5, with 20 bases in between. The germline gives CDR1 SEHNR, CDR2 FQNEAQ (reference sequence). CDR3 length: 14 amino acids. The CDR3 reads CAKIFQGDRETQYF. For the CDR3, the DNA is TGTGCCAAGATCTTCCAGGGTGATAGGGAGACCCAGTACTTC.

The count of this clone is one. The V gene is TRBV5-8, the J gene TRBJ1-4, with D possibly being TRBD1 (5 bases). CDR3 length: 14 residues. V dropped 4 bases and J dropped 8 bases, with 15 bases sitting between them. Germline values: CDR1 SGHTS, CDR2 YDEGEE. CDR3 in DNA: TGTGCCAGCAGCCCGTTGAGGGGAGGGGAAAAACTGTTTTTT. Translating it yields CASSPLRGGEKLFF.

The rearrangement joins TRBV19 to TRBJ2-2; TRBD1 agrees at 8 bases. Germline CDR1 is LNHDA and CDR2 is SQIVND (reference sequence). Unmatched junction bases numbered 9, after V lost 5 bases and J lost 4 bases. This CDR3 contains 16 residues. The CDR3 DNA follows: TGTGCCAGTAGTCCAGGGACAGGTCGGCTCACCGGGGAGCTGTTTTTT. It is translated as CASSPGTGRLTGELFF.

CDR3 sequence reads: CASSPPGSINQPQHF. In DNA form, the CDR3 reads TGTGCCAGCAGCCCGCCGGGATCCATCAATCAGCCCCAGCATTTT. The V call is TRBV28, the J call TRBJ1-5; D is ambiguous. Germline CDR1 MDHEN, CDR2 SYDVKM. There are 15 residues in the CDR3. Trimming cost V 6 bases and J 3 bases, with 15 bases left between them.

This rearrangement joins TRBV19 to TRBJ2-3; 10 bases are shared with TRBD2. Germline loops: CDR1 LNHDA, CDR2 SQIVND (reference sequence). The junction had 7 bases not matched to a gene; V was cut back by 2 bases and J by 2 bases. The CDR3 spans 17 residues. CDR3: CASSISRTSGYTDTQYF. CDR3 DNA sequence: TGTGCCAGTAGTATATCGCGGACTAGCGGATACACAGATACGCAGTATTTT.

The J gene is TRBJ1-5, the V gene TRBV7-2; D is possibly TRBD1 (5 bases). CDR3 size: 16 residues. Looked up from germline, CDR1 is SGHTA and CDR2 is FQGNSA. V lost 4 bases and J 3 bases, leaving 16 bases between the germline ends. The DNA of the CDR3 is TGTGCCAGCAGCTCACCCCCGGGACGGCACAATCAGCCCCAGCATTTT. It yields the protein CASSSPPGRHNQPQHF.

The rearrangement links TRBV5-1 to TRBJ2-3; D is possibly TRBD2 (6 bases). Germline CDR1 reads SGHRS; CDR2 reads YFSETQ. Between the trimmed V and J ends, which lost 4 bases and 1 base, there was a span of 13 bases. This CDR3 has 15 amino acids. CDR3: CASSARESGTDTQYF. DNA for the CDR3: TGCGCCAGCAGCGCTCGGGAGAGCGGCACAGATACGCAGTATTTT.

V and J are TRBV4-1 and TRBJ1-4, with D uncertain. Trimming removed 5 bases at V and 3 bases at J, with 16 bases between. Germline V CDR1 and CDR2: MGHRA, YSYEKL. This CDR3 comprises 16 residues. The CDR3 loop is CASSVLSWQANEKLFF. The CDR3 nucleotides are TGCGCCAGCAGCGTTCTATCGTGGCAGGCTAATGAAAAACTGTTTTTT.

CDR3: CACRGEYNSPLHF. Here the CDR3 DNA reads TGTGCCTGCAGGGGGGAATATAATTCACCCCTCCACTTT. The chain is built from TRBV30 and TRBJ1-6, with TRBD1 identical over 7 bases. This CDR3 is built from 13 residues. The V and J ends lost 6 bases and 4 bases, in that order; junction bases with no gene match: 3. Germline V gene lookup returns CDR1 GTSNPN and CDR2 SVGIG (reference sequence).

The chain couples TRBV30 to TRBJ1-1; no reliable D call. With 2 bases removed from V and 6 bases from J, the gap between germline ends came to 7 bases. Germline V CDR1 and CDR2: GTSNPN, SVGIG (reference sequence). The CDR3 loop spans 11 amino acids. CDR3 residues: CAWSRVAEAFF. CDR3 DNA: TGTGCCTGGAGTAGGGTCGCTGAAGCTTTCTTT.

This clone has only one observation. The V and J genes are TRBV7-8 and TRBJ2-5, with D possibly matching TRBD2 (5 bases). This CDR3 is built from 15 residues. Looked up from germline, CDR1 is SGHVS and CDR2 is FQNEAQ. V was trimmed by 0 bases and J by 5 bases, leaving 13 bases between them. The CDR3 DNA is TGTGCCAGCAGCTTAGCGCCGGGAAGCGTGGAGACCCAGTACTTC. This translates into CASSLAPGSVETQYF.

This chain links TRBV28 with TRBJ2-2, with TRBD2 matching 7 bases. Trimming took 3 bases from V and 7 from J; bases not matched to a gene: 11. The CDR3 is 16 amino acids. The germline V gene encodes CDR1 MDHEN and CDR2 SYDVKM. CDR3 nucleotide sequence: TGTGCCAGCAGTTTGGGTGGGAGGGCCGAAGTCGGGGAGCTGTTTTTT. As protein: CASSLGGRAEVGELFF. The full variable domain, completed using reference TRBV28 and TRBJ2-2, is DVKVTQSSRYLVKRTGEKVFLECVQDMDHENMFWYRQDPGLGLRLIYFSYDVKMKEKGDIPEGYSVSREKKERFSLILESASTNQTSMYLCASSLGGRAEVGELFFGEGSRLTVL.

This clone has only a few counts. The chain recombines TRBV7-3 with TRBJ1-1; tentative D call: TRBD1 (6 bases). The CDR3 is made up of 15 amino acids. Germline V lookup: CDR1 SGHTA, CDR2 FQGTGA. Trimming pared 5 bases from V and 4 bases from J, leaving 17 bases between. Here the CDR3 DNA reads TGTGCCAGCAGCAAAGAACAGGGAAGACCCACTGAAGCTTTCTTT. Translation: CASSKEQGRPTEAFF.